A single sample is the source of the 12 T cell receptor beta chains below, sequenced in a study of CD8 T cells in Susac syndrome. With random hexamers, reverse transcription was performed on 0.5 to 1 ug of RNA. TCRdb redid the calling of the immunoSEQ multiplex PCR reads with MiXCR, one entry per CDR3 protein. The repertoire holds about 300,000 distinct CDR3 sequences, with around 91% as singletons. Source material: CD8+ T cells from PBMCs. The receptors derive from a human donor with multiple sclerosis.

The chain carries TRBV19 and TRBJ2-7; 7 bases align to TRBD2. J lost 3 bases, V lost 3 bases, and 5 bases had no gene match. The CDR3 extends over 14 amino acids. The V gene's germline CDR1 is LNHDA and CDR2 SQIVND (reference sequence). In DNA form, the CDR3 reads TGTGCCAGTAGTATGGGCGGGAGCTTCTACGAGCAGTACTTC. Translating it yields CASSMGGSFYEQYF.

This clonotype came up a few times. The chain is built from TRBV11-2 and TRBJ2-5, with 11 bases fitting TRBD1. CDR3 size: 16 residues. The trim removed 5 bases at V and 4 bases at J, leaving 9 bases unmatched. Looked up from germline, CDR1 is SGHAT and CDR2 is FQNNGV. The CDR3 coding sequence is TGTGCCAGCAGCCCCGGGACAGGGGGTTTCTTAGAGACCCAGTACTTC. It translates to CASSPGTGGFLETQYF.

The chain has TRBV3-1 and TRBJ2-6; possible D gene TRBD2, 5 bases. Per the germline V gene, CDR1 is LGHDT and CDR2 is YNNKEL (reference sequence). The CDR3 totals 16 residues. V lost 3 bases and J 4 bases, leaving 13 bases between the germline ends. The CDR3 here is CASSQRGGSGANVLTF. In DNA, the CDR3 is TGTGCCAGCAGCCAGCGTGGCGGGTCGGGGGCCAACGTCCTGACTTTC.

The gene calls are TRBV9 and TRBJ1-3; no reliable D call. This CDR3 is 16 amino acids long. Germline lookup yields CDR1 SGDLS and CDR2 YYNGEE. V lost 0 bases, J lost 4 bases, and 14 bases lay in between. CDR3: CASSVAVDMGGNTIYF. Here the CDR3 DNA reads TGTGCCAGCAGCGTAGCCGTGGATATGGGCGGAAACACCATATATTTT.

A note on this clonotype: One end of the junction fails to match germline, which may point to a read error. CDR3: CSVEGTGLNGNTIYF. The CDR3 DNA reads as TGCAGCGTCGAAGGGACAGGGTTAAATGGAAACACCATATATTTT. This rearrangement joins TRBV29-1 to TRBJ1-3; 9 nucleotides match TRBD1. CDR1 and CDR2 (germline): SQVTM, ANQGSEA. The CDR3 sequence is 15 residues long.

CDR3 in amino acids: CSARDQESWTDGYTF. The DNA for the CDR3 is TGCAGTGCTAGAGATCAGGAAAGTTGGACAGATGGCTACACCTTC. The chain carries TRBV20-1 and TRBJ1-2; D possibly corresponds to TRBD1 (6 bases). V gave up 0 bases and J gave up 6 bases, with 17 bases separating them. This CDR3 contains 15 residues. From germline, CDR1 is DFQATT and CDR2 SNEGSKA (reference sequence).

The V and J genes are TRBV27 and TRBJ2-1, with TRBD1 matching over 9 bases. Germline lookup yields CDR1 MNHEY and CDR2 SMNVEV (reference sequence). With V trimmed by 6 bases and J by 4 bases, 7 bases remained unmatched. The CDR3 totals 15 residues. CDR3: CASRGSGTGYNEQFF. In DNA form, the CDR3 reads TGTGCCAGCAGAGGTTCCGGGACAGGGTACAATGAGCAGTTCTTC.

The chain combines TRBV29-1 with TRBJ2-7; maybe TRBD1 (5 bases). The length of the CDR3 is 11 residues. V was trimmed by 6 bases and J by 3 bases, leaving 9 bases between them. CDR1 and CDR2 from the germline V gene are SQVTM and ANQGSEA. This CDR3 reads CSVTDSYEQYF. Written as DNA, the CDR3 is TGCAGCGTAACCGACAGCTACGAGCAGTACTTC.

The chain recombines TRBV28 with TRBJ2-1, with TRBD2 matching 13 bases. This CDR3 spans 17 amino acids. The J segment lost 2 bases and the V segment lost 5 bases, leaving 6 bases of the junction unmatched. Germline CDR1 MDHEN, CDR2 SYDVKM. The CDR3 DNA reads as TGTGCCAGCAGTCCCCCGGGACTAGCGGGACCCTACAATGAGCAGTTCTTC. Its translation is CASSPPGLAGPYNEQFF.

The chain is built from TRBV6-4 and TRBJ1-6; D call uncertain. In germline, CDR1 is MRHNA, CDR2 SNTAGT. Trimming cost V 2 bases and J 0 bases, with 8 bases left between them. The CDR3 spans 16 residues. The CDR3 loop reads CASSDKRDSYNSPLHF. In nucleotides, the CDR3 is TGTGCCAGCAGTGACAAGAGGGACTCCTATAATTCACCCCTCCACTTT.

The chain carries TRBV29-1 and TRBJ1-1, with D unclear. The germline V and J ends were trimmed by 6 bases and 6 bases, with 14 bases remaining between them. CDR3 length: 12 amino acids. Looked up from germline, CDR1 is SQVTM and CDR2 is ANQGSEA. Here the CDR3 reads CSVTTWFAEAFF. CDR3 bases: TGCAGCGTGACCACATGGTTTGCTGAAGCTTTCTTT.

This sequence joins TRBV27 and TRBJ2-1; unclear D gene. The ends were cut back, 3 bases at V and 7 bases at J, with 16 bases in the middle. CDR1 is MNHEY, CDR2 SMNVEV, per germline (reference sequence). CDR3 length: 15 residues. CDR3 DNA: TGTGCCAGCAGTTTTATCCTTGGGGAAATAAATGAGCAGTTCTTC. Its protein is CASSFILGEINEQFF.